This entry describes one T cell receptor (beta chain). From germline, CDR1 is SGHVS and CDR2 FNYEAQ. There are 19 residues in the CDR3. V dropped 3 bases and J dropped 13 bases, with 34 bases sitting between them. Sample time point: before preoperative PTX-NDP chemotherapy. This specimen belongs to a study of esophageal squamous cell carcinoma under preoperative chemotherapy. MiXCR, applied by TCRdb to the PCR reads, yields one record per CDR3 protein. The table shows around 29,000 distinct CDR3 sequences, with 49% occurring only once. The sequence derives from a human donor with esophageal squamous cell carcinoma. The donor label of this sample is uncertain. This specimen was acquired from a patient given preoperative chemotherapy. The V gene is TRBV7-6, the J gene TRBJ2-4; TRBD2 is a possible D gene (7 bases). The CDR3 spells CASSLDPRLGGRAQNTQYF. The CDR3 DNA follows: TGTGCCAGCAGCTTGGATCCGCGGCTCGGGGGGCGAGCCCAAAACACCCAGTACTTC.